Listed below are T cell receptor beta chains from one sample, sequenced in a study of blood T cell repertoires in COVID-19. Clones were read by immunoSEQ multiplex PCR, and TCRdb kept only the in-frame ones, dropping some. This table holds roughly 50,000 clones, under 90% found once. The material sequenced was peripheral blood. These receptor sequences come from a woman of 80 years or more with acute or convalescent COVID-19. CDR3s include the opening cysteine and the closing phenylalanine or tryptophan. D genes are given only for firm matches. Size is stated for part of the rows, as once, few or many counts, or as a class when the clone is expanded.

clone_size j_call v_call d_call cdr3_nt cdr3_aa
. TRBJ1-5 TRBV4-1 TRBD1 TGCGCCAGCAGCCAAGATCTGGGGCAGGGGGTCCCCCATTGGCATTTT CASSQDLGQGVPHWHF
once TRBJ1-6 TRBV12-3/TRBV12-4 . TGTGCCAGCAGTTTAGCGGTAGATTCACCCCTCCACTTT CASSLAVDSPLHF
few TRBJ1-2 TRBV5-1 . TGCGCCAGCAGCTTGGTCGGGGGAAGGGCGGGCGGAGGCTACACCTTC CASSLVGGRAGGGYTF
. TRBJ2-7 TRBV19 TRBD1 TGTGCCAGTAGTATAGGGACAGGGGGTCCCTACGAGCAGTACTTC CASSIGTGGPYEQYF
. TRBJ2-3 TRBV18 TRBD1 TGTGCCAGCTCACCGGGACAGGGGCCAGATACGCAGTATTTT CASSPGQGPDTQYF
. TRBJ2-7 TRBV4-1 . TGCGCCAGCAGCCAAGATACGACTACTTCGCGTGGGGAGCAGTACTTC CASSQDTTTSRGEQYF
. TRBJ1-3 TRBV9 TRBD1 TGTGCCAGCAGCTTCTCAGGGGGCGCGGGAAACACCATATATTTT CASSFSGGAGNTIYF
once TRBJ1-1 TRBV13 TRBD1 TGTGCCAGCAGCTATTCGATGGACAGGGGAAGCACTGAAGCTTTCTTT CASSYSMDRGSTEAFF
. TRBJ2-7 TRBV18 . TGTGCCAGCTCATACTCCTACGAGCAGTACTTC CASSYSYEQYF
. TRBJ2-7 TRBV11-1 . TGTGCCAGCAGCTTCACTAGGGCCGGCTCCTACGAGCAGTACTTC CASSFTRAGSYEQYF
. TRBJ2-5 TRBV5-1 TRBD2 TGCGCCAGCAGCTCAGCGGGGGCAAAAGAGACCCAGTACTTC CASSSAGAKETQYF
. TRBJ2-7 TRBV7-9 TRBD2 TGTGCCAGCAGCCCGCTGGGTAGCGGGGGAAACGAGCAGTACTTC CASSPLGSGGNEQYF
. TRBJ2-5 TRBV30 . TGTGCCTGGAGTCGGGGAACCCAAGAGACCCAGTACTTC CAWSRGTQETQYF
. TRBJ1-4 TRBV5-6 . TGTGCCAGCAGCTTTACAGGAGACGCAACTAATGAAAAACTGTTTTTT CASSFTGDATNEKLFF
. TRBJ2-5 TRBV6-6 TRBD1 TGTGCCAGCAGAGACAGGGGGCAAGAGACCCAGTACTTC CASRDRGQETQYF
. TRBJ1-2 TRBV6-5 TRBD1 TGTGCCAGCGGGACAGGCTATGGCTACACCTTC CASGTGYGYTF
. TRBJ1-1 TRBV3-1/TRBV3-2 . TGTGCCAGCAGCCAAGTCAAGAACACTGAAGCTTTCTTT CASSQVKNTEAFF
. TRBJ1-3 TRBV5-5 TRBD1 TGTGCCAGCAGCATCGACAGGGGGCTTGCTGGAAACACCATATATTTT CASSIDRGLAGNTIYF
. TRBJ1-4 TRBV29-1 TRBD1 TGCAGCGTTGAAGGGGACAGAACTAATGAAAAACTGTTTTTT CSVEGDRTNEKLFF
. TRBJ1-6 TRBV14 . TGTGCCAGCAGCCAGCAGGGATCTAATTCACCCCTCCACTTT CASSQQGSNSPLHF
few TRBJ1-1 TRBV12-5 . TGTGCTAGTGGTTTTGGGGGAGGCACTGAAGCTTTCTTT CASGFGGGTEAFF
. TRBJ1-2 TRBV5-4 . TGTGCCAGCAGGTCCGGGCAGGGCTCTCCAAGTGGCTACACCTTC CASRSGQGSPSGYTF
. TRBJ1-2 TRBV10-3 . TGTGCCATCAGTGAGCCGGTTGGGAGGGACGGAGCTAACTATGGCTACACCTTC CAISEPVGRDGANYGYTF
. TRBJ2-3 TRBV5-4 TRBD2 TGTGCCAGCAGCACCCGGGACTATCAGTTCCCAGATACGCAGTATTTT CASSTRDYQFPDTQYF
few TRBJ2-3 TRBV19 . TGTGCCAGTAGTCCAGACTACTCTAGCACAGATACGCAGTATTTT CASSPDYSSTDTQYF
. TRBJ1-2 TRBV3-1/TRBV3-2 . TGTGCCAGCAGCCCAAGCTGGCTAATGCGCCGGACGGGGAACTATGGCTACACCTTC CASSPSWLMRRTGNYGYTF
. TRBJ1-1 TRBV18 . TGTGCCAGCTCACCACCGACAGACTCTAACACTGAAGCTTTCTTT CASSPPTDSNTEAFF
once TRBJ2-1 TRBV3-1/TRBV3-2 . TGTGCCAGCAGCCAAGGTCGGGGGACGTACAATGAGCAGTTCTTC CASSQGRGTYNEQFF
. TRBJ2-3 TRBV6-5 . TGTGCCAGCAGCGGGACTTCTAGCCTCACAGATACGCAGTATTTT CASSGTSSLTDTQYF
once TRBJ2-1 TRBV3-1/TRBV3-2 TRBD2 TGTGCCAGCAGACCTACCGCAAGCGGGGGGGTCGATGAGCAGTTCTTC CASRPTASGGVDEQFF
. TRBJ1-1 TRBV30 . TGTGCCTGGAGTGCCTTAGACAGGAAAACTGAAGCTTTCTTT CAWSALDRKTEAFF
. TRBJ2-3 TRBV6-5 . TGTGCCAGCAAGGAGGGGGCGGGCACAGATACGCAGTATTTT CASKEGAGTDTQYF
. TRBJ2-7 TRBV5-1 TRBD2 TGCGCCAGCAGCTTGGAGACTAGCGGGGGGTACGAGCAGTACTTC CASSLETSGGYEQYF
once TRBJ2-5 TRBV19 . TGTGCCAGTAGTATATCGGGGGGCGCGAAGGAGACCCAGTACTTC CASSISGGAKETQYF
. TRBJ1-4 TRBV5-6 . TGTGCCAGCAGCAGGCAAATTGAGGGTAGTAGTGAAAAACTGTTTTTT CASSRQIEGSSEKLFF
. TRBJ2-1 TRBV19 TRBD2 TGTGCCAGTAGAACTCTAGCGGGGACCCACAATGAGCAGTTCTTC CASRTLAGTHNEQFF